This TCR beta chain appears in the sequencing data of a study of Graves' ophthalmopathy and Graves' hyperthyroidism. The TCR beta CDR3 regions underwent amplification from RNA transcripts. HTBI-primed RT-PCR formed the first round, and a multiplex PCR formed the second. TCRdb independently ran MiXCR on the multiplex PCR reads; one entry per CDR3 protein. The sample lists fewer than 350,000 distinct CDR3 sequences; 15% to 20% were seen once. The CDR3 loop spans 15 amino acids. The germline gives CDR1 LGHNT, CDR2 FRNRAP. Trimming removed 2 bases from V and 0 bases from J, with 8 bases in between. Points from the study as a whole: Sensitivity of about 91% and specificity of roughly 80% were achieved when a 13-signature model separated ophthalmopathy from stable hyperthyroidism.

This clonotype appeared once. Its antigen remains unidentified. Sample: peripheral blood. This clonotype was sampled from an adult man with Graves' ophthalmopathy. This sequence joins TRBV12-5 and TRBJ1-5; the D is unclear. For the CDR3, the DNA is TGTGCTAGTGGTTTGAGGCTGGATAGCAATCAGCCCCAGCATTTT. Amino acid sequence: CASGLRLDSNQPQHF.